The 21 T cell receptor beta chains below come from one sample, sequenced in a study of PD-L1 blockade in urothelial cancer. The table came from immunoSEQ multiplex PCR; TCRdb's copy has only in-frame clones and leaves some out. Found here are approximately 45,000 clones, 75% to 85% of them singletons; the top ten hold 1.5% to 2%. Indicated time point: pretreatment peripheral blood. The sample in question was PBMCs, obtained around atezolizumab (anti-PD-L1) treatment. These receptors all stem from a man in his fifties or sixties with urothelial cancer.

This clone has more than one count but fewer than ten. The chain is built from TRBV5-1 and TRBJ2-2, with TRBD2 as a possible D gene (5 bases). V was cut by 4 bases and J by 0 bases, with 13 bases left in between. The CDR3 has 16 residues. From germline, CDR1 is SGHRS and CDR2 YFSETQ. CDR3 loop: CASSPRAAPNTGELFF. In nucleotides, the CDR3 is TGCGCCAGCAGCCCCCGAGCGGCGCCGAACACCGGGGAGCTGTTTTTT. The entire variable domain, with the rest obtained from reference TRBV5-1 and TRBJ2-2, is as follows: KAGVTQTPRYLIKTRGQQVTLSCSPISGHRSVSWYQQTPGQGLQFLFEYFSETQRNKGNFPGRFSGRQFSNSRSEMNVSTLELGDSALYLCASSPRAAPNTGELFFGEGSRLTVL.

This chain connects TRBV5-1 to TRBJ2-3; 7 bases are shared with TRBD2. This CDR3 has 15 residues. CDR1 SGHRS and CDR2 YFSETQ come from the germline V gene. V was clipped by 0 bases and J by 6 bases; unmatched bases: 7. The CDR3 loop reads CASSLGGRATDTQYF. CDR3 coding DNA: TGCGCCAGCAGCTTGGGAGGGAGGGCCACGGATACGCAGTATTTT.

The chain links TRBV14 to TRBJ2-1, with 8 nucleotides matching TRBD2. The CDR3 runs to 14 residues. J was trimmed by 8 bases and V by 2 bases; bases with no gene match: 5. Germline CDR1 SGHDN, CDR2 FVKESK. The chain's CDR3 is CASSQPSGFDEQFF. Written as DNA, the CDR3 is TGTGCCAGCAGCCAACCTAGCGGGTTCGATGAGCAGTTCTTC.

This chain connects TRBV9 to TRBJ2-1, with D tentatively TRBD2 (5 bases). V lost 0 bases to trimming and J lost 3 bases, with 13 bases between them. CDR1 and CDR2 (germline): SGDLS, YYNGEE. The CDR3 covers 16 residues. CDR3 region: CASSVGAGKVYNEQFF. In nucleotides, the CDR3 is TGTGCCAGCAGCGTAGGGGCGGGCAAGGTCTACAATGAGCAGTTCTTC. Together with reference TRBV9 and TRBJ2-1, the CDR3 gives the full variable domain: DSGVTQTPKHLITATGQRVTLRCSPRSGDLSVYWYQQSLDQGLQFLIQYYNGEERAKGNILERFSAQQFPDLHSELNLSSLELGDSALYFCASSVGAGKVYNEQFFGPGTRLTVL.

The genes are TRBV27 and TRBJ1-3, with no clear D. The CDR3 has 14 amino acids. The germline V gene encodes CDR1 MNHEY and CDR2 SMNVEV (reference sequence). V dropped 5 bases and J dropped 2 bases, with 10 bases sitting between them. The CDR3 loop is CASSARFPGNTIYF. The CDR3, as DNA: TGTGCCAGCAGTGCGAGGTTCCCTGGAAACACCATATATTTT.

V and J are TRBV28 and TRBJ1-6; possible D gene TRBD1, 5 bases. Per the germline V gene, CDR1 is MDHEN and CDR2 is SYDVKM. CDR3 size: 14 residues. V lost 6 bases to trimming and J lost 5 bases, with 11 bases between them. The CDR3: CASSLGGDNSPLHF. CDR3 coding DNA: TGTGCCAGCAGCCTGGGGGGGGATAATTCACCCCTCCACTTT.

The chain recombines TRBV10-3 with TRBJ1-5; D uncertain. V was cut by 0 bases and J by 7 bases, with 7 bases left in between. CDR3 length: 13 amino acids. Germline V gene data show CDR1 as ENHRY and CDR2 as SYGVKD. CDR3 nucleotides: TGTGCCATCAGTGAGTCTGGGAGCCAGCCCCAGCATTTT. It specifies CAISESGSQPQHF.

V gene TRBV6-1 combines with J gene TRBJ1-2, with D perhaps TRBD1 (5 bases). The germline V gene encodes CDR1 MNHNS and CDR2 SASEGT. This CDR3 is built from 12 residues. V shed 8 bases and J shed 7 bases, with 14 bases lying between them. In DNA, the CDR3 is TGTGCCAGCGAAGAGGGGAGGGGTGGCTACACCTTC. It encodes CASEEGRGGYTF.

The V call is TRBV5-1, the J call TRBJ1-2; D not certain. V was trimmed by 0 bases and J by 8 bases, leaving 14 bases between them. Looked up from germline, CDR1 is SGHRS and CDR2 is YFSETQ. This CDR3 region has 14 residues. This chain's CDR3 is CASSLDGSPGGYTF. CDR3 in DNA: TGCGCCAGCAGCTTGGACGGATCTCCGGGAGGCTACACCTTC.

This sequence joins TRBV13 and TRBJ1-2; 8 bases line up with TRBD1. V was clipped by 0 bases and J by 6 bases; unmatched bases: 0. Germline-derived CDR1 and CDR2 are PRHDT and FYEKMQ (reference sequence). There are 13 residues in the CDR3. The CDR3 sequence is CASSLGTGDGYTF. CDR3 coding DNA: TGTGCCAGCAGCTTAGGGACAGGGGATGGCTACACCTTC.

V gene TRBV5-1 combines with J gene TRBJ2-5; 8 bases fit TRBD2. From germline, CDR1 is SGHRS and CDR2 YFSETQ. The CDR3 is 14 residues long. V was pared by 6 bases and J by 4 bases, with 8 bases of the junction left unmatched. CDR3 bases: TGCGCCAGCACCCCCTCGGCGGGGGGAGAGACCCAGTACTTC. Residues: CASTPSAGGETQYF.

The chain recombines TRBV28 with TRBJ1-4, with D perhaps matching TRBD1 (6 bases). V was trimmed by 2 bases and J by 4 bases, leaving 8 bases between them. Germline V CDR1 and CDR2: MDHEN, SYDVKM. This CDR3 comprises 14 residues. The DNA of the CDR3 is TGTGCCAGCAGTTTAAGACAGGTTAATGAAAAACTGTTTTTT. Protein product: CASSLRQVNEKLFF.

The chain has TRBV6-5 and TRBJ2-3; 8 bases are shared with TRBD1. Losses at the gene ends were 0 bases for V and 2 bases for J; bases not matched to a gene: 4. The CDR3 sequence is 16 residues long. The germline gives CDR1 MNHEY, CDR2 SVGAGI. The CDR3 here is CASSYSWTGSTDTQYF. In nucleotides, the CDR3 is TGTGCCAGCAGTTACTCGTGGACAGGGTCCACAGATACGCAGTATTTT.

CDR3 bases: TGTGCCAGCAGCCTACAGGGGGCTAGGCACAATGAGCAGTTCTTC. Its protein product is CASSLQGARHNEQFF. The rearrangement uses TRBV11-3 and TRBJ2-1, with TRBD1 matching over 9 bases. Germline CDR1 and CDR2: SGHNT and YENEEA. The CDR3 is 15 amino acids. V was pared by 5 bases and J by 5 bases, with 7 bases of the junction left unmatched.

The chain employs TRBV19 and TRBJ2-6; 7 bases match TRBD1. The CDR3 loop spans 15 amino acids. CDR1 LNHDA and CDR2 SQIVND come from the germline V gene (reference sequence). V gave up 6 bases and J gave up 2 bases; unmatched junction bases: 4. In DNA form, the CDR3 reads TGTGCCAGTAGGGAACAGGGGACTGGGGCCAACGTCCTGACTTTC. Its translation is CASREQGTGANVLTF.

The V and J genes are TRBV6-1 and TRBJ2-7, with 7 nucleotides matching TRBD1. The CDR3 runs 12 residues. Germline V gives CDR1 MNHNS, CDR2 SASEGT. With 6 bases clipped from V and 7 bases from J, the junction kept 6 bases outside the gene matches. The CDR3 nucleotides are TGTGCCAGCAGCGACAGGGTGGGGGAGCAGTACTTC. Amino acids: CASSDRVGEQYF.

The CDR3 DNA reads TGTGCCAGCAGTTTCCGGGGTTCACACAATGAGCAGTTCTTC. It yields the protein CASSFRGSHNEQFF. The J gene is TRBJ2-1, the V gene TRBV6-5, with D possibly TRBD2 on 5 matching bases. The CDR3 has 14 residues. The V end lost 4 bases, the J end lost 5 bases, and 12 bases lay between the germline ends. Germline assignment: CDR1 MNHEY and CDR2 SVGAGI.

The gene calls are TRBV27 and TRBJ1-4; D is unresolved. From germline, CDR1 is MNHEY and CDR2 SMNVEV (reference sequence). V was pared by 6 bases and J by 2 bases, with 10 bases between. The CDR3 is 14 amino acids. The CDR3 region has the DNA TGTGCCAGCAGCCGGGAACGCACTAATGAAAAACTGTTTTTT. Translation: CASSRERTNEKLFF.

V and J are TRBV5-8 and TRBJ1-2, with 10 bases aligning to TRBD1. After removal of 3 bases from V and 6 bases from J, the junction contained 11 bases not matched to a gene. Germline V gene data show CDR1 as SGHTS and CDR2 as YDEGEE. The CDR3 covers 16 residues. As DNA, the CDR3 is TGTGCCAGCAGCTCGTCCGGGACAGGGGTGATAAATGGCTACACCTTC. Protein sequence: CASSSSGTGVINGYTF.

This chain uses TRBV5-5 with TRBJ2-5; TRBD2 agrees at 12 bases. Germline V lookup: CDR1 SGHKS, CDR2 YYEKEE (reference sequence). The V and J ends lost 1 base and 5 bases, in that order; junction bases with no gene match: 6. The CDR3 covers 16 residues. In DNA, the CDR3 is TGTGCCAGCAGCTTGACTAGCGGGAGGAGGACCGAGACCCAGTACTTC. Its translation: CASSLTSGRRTETQYF.

This chain connects TRBV5-1 to TRBJ2-3, with D possibly being TRBD2 (7 bases). Germline V CDR1 and CDR2: SGHRS, YFSETQ. The ends were cut back, 4 bases at V and 3 bases at J, with 18 bases in the middle. The CDR3 length is 16 residues. The CDR3 nucleotides read TGCGCCAGCAGCAGGAGGTGGGGGGGCCCGACAGATACGCAGTATTTT. Amino acid sequence: CASSRRWGGPTDTQYF.